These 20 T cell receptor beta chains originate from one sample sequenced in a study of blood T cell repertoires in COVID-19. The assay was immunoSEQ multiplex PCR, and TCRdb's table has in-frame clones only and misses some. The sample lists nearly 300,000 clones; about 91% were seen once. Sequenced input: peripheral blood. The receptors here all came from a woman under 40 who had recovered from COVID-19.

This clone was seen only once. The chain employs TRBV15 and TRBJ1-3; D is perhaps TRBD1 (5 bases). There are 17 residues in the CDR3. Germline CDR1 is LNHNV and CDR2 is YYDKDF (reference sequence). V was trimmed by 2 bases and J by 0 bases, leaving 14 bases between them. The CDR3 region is CATSRYSTASSGNTIYF. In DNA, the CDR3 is TGTGCCACCAGCAGATATTCGACAGCGAGCTCTGGAAACACCATATATTTT.

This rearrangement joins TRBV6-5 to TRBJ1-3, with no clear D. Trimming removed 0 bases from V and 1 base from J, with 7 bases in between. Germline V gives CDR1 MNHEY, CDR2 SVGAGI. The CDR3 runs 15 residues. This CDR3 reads CASSYSTGSGNTIYF. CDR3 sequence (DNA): TGTGCCAGCAGTTACTCGACCGGGTCTGGAAACACCATATATTTT.

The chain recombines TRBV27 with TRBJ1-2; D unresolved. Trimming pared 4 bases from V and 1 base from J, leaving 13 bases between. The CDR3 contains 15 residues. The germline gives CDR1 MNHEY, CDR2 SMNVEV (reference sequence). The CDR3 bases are TGTGCCAGCAGTTCCTCCGAGGCCTTTAACTATGGCTACACCTTC. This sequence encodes CASSSSEAFNYGYTF.

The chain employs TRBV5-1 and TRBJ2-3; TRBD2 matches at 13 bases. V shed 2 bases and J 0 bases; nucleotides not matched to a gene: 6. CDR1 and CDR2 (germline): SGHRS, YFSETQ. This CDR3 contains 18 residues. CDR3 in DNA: TGCGCCAGCAGCTTAGTCCCGGGACTAGCGGGGAGCACAGATACGCAGTATTTT. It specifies CASSLVPGLAGSTDTQYF.

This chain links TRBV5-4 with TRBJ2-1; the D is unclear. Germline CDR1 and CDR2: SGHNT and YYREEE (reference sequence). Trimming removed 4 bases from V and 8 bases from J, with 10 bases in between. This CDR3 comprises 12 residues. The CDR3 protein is CASSLEFDEQFF. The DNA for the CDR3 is TGTGCCAGCAGCCTCGAGTTCGATGAGCAGTTCTTC.

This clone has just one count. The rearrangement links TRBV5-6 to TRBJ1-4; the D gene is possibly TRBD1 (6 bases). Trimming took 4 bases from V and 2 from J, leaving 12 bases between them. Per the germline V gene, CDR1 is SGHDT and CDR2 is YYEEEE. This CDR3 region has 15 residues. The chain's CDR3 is CASSQLQGTNEKLFF. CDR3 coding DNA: TGTGCCAGCAGCCAGCTACAGGGTACTAATGAAAAACTGTTTTTT.

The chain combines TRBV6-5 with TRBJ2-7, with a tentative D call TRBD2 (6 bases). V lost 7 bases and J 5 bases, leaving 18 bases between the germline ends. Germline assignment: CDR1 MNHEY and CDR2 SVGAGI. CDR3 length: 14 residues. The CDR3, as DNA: TGTGCCAGCACTCGGGGGAGGTTCCCACACGAGCAGTACTTC. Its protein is CASTRGRFPHEQYF.

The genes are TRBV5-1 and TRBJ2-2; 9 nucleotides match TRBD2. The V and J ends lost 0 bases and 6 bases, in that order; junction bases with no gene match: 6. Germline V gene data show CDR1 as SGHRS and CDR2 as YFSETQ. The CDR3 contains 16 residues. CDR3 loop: CASSLGASGAPGELFF. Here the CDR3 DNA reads TGCGCCAGCAGCTTGGGGGCTAGCGGGGCGCCCGGGGAGCTGTTTTTT.

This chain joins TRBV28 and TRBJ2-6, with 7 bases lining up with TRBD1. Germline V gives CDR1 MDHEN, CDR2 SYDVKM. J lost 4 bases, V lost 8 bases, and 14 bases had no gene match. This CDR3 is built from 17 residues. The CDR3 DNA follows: TGTGCCAGCCAGGAAGGGGGCCTAACCACGGGGGCCAACGTCCTGACTTTC. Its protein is CASQEGGLTTGANVLTF.

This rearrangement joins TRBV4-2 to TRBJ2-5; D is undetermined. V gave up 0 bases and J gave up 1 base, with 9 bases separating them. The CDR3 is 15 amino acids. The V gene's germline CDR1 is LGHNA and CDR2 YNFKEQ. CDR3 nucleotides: TGTGCCAGCAGCCAAGATCTAGGCAGCCAAGAGACCCAGTACTTC. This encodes CASSQDLGSQETQYF.

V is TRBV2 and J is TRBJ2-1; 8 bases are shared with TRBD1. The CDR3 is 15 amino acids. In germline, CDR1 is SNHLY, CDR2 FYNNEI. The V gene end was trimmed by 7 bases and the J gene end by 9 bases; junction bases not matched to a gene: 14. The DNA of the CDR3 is TGTGCCAGCACCGAAACCCCCCAGGGGGCAGGTGAGCAGTTCTTC. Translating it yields CASTETPQGAGEQFF.

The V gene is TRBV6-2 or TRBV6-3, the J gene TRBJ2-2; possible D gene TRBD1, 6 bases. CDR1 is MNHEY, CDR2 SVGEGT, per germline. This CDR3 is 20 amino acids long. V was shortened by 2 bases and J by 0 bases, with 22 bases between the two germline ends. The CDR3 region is CASSYGFGGSPLANTGELFF. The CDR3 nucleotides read TGTGCCAGCAGTTACGGGTTTGGGGGCTCACCCCTCGCGAACACCGGGGAGCTGTTTTTT.

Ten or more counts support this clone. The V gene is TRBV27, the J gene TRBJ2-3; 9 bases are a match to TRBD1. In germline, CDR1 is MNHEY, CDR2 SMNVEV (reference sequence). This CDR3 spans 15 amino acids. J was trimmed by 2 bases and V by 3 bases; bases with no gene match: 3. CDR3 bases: TGTGCCAGCAGTTTCGGGACAGGGCACACAGATACGCAGTATTTT. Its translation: CASSFGTGHTDTQYF.

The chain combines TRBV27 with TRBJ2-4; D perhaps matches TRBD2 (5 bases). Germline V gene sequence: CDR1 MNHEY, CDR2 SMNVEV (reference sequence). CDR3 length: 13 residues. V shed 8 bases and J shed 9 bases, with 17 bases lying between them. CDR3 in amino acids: CASGYLGEGIQYF. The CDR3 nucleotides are TGTGCCAGCGGGTATCTAGGAGAGGGCATTCAGTACTTC.

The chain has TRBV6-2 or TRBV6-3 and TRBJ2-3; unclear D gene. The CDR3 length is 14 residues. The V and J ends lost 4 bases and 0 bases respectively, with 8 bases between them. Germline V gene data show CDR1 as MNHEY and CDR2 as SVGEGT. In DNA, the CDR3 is TGTGCCAGCAGTTCCCGAGCTAGCACAGATACGCAGTATTTT. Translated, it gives CASSSRASTDTQYF.

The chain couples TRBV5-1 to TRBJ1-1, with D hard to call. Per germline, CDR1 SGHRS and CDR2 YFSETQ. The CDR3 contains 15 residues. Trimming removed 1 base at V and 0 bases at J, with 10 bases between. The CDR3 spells CASSLNTALNTEAFF. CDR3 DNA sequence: TGCGCCAGCAGCTTGAACACAGCCTTGAACACTGAAGCTTTCTTT. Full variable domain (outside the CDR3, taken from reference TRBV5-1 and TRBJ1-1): KAGVTQTPRYLIKTRGQQVTLSCSPISGHRSVSWYQQTPGQGLQFLFEYFSETQRNKGNFPGRFSGRQFSNSRSEMNVSTLELGDSALYLCASSLNTALNTEAFFGQGTRLTVV.

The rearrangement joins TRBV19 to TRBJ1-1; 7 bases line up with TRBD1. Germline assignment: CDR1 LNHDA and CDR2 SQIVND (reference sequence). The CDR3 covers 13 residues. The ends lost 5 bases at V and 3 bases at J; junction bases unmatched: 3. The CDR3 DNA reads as TGTGCCAGTAGTGCACAGGGGTACACTGAAGCTTTCTTT. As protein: CASSAQGYTEAFF.

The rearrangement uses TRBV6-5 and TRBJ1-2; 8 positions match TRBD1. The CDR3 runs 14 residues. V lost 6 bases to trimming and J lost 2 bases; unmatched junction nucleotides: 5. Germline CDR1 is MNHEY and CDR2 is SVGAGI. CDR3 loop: CASSSGGANYGYTF. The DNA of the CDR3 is TGTGCCAGCAGCTCAGGGGGCGCGAACTATGGCTACACCTTC.

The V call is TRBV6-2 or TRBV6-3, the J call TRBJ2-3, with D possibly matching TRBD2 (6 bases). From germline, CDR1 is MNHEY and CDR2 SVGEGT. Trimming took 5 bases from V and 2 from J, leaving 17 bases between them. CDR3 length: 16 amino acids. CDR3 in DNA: TGTGCCAGCAGTCGGGAAGGCGGGACCTTCACAGATACGCAGTATTTT. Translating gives CASSREGGTFTDTQYF.

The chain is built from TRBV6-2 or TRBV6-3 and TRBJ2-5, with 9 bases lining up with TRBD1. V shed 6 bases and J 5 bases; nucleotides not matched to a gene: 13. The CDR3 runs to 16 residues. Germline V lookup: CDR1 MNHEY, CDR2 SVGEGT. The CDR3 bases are TGTGCCAGCAGGCCTTTCACCGGGACAGGGTGGGAGACCCAGTACTTC. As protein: CASRPFTGTGWETQYF.